This entry describes one TCR beta chain. Its specificity is unknown. The sample has other DNA sequences that encode this CDR3 too. This record comes from a study of cytomegalovirus exposure and HLA in healthy donors. For the study at large: The platform used for the 120 validation repertoires matched that of the approximately 670 first-cohort repertoires, a later analysis reported.

Overall study findings and caveats: Confirmation in vitro established that a few CMV-associated chains were specific for CMV antigens. Subsequent analysis showed first-cohort TCR clusters tending to co-occur in 120 validation repertoires.

Profiling relied on immunoSEQ multiplex PCR, and the TCRdb table lists in-frame clones only, not all of them. The sample has roughly 260,000 clones, around nine tenths seen once; the top ten hold about 2.8%. The sequencing sample was made of PBMCs. This TCR was recovered from a man aged 18 to 30 in good health and CMV-seronegative.

CDR3 residues: CASTRTGANYGYTF. The CDR3 region has the DNA TGTGCCAGCACTCGGACAGGGGCAAACTATGGCTACACCTTC. This chain joins TRBV28 and TRBJ1-2; 9 bases are a match to TRBD1. The CDR3 is 14 amino acids. CDR1 is MDHEN and CDR2 is SYDVKM in the germline V gene. The junction had 5 bases not matched to a gene; V was cut back by 7 bases and J by 2 bases.